The clone carrying this T cell receptor (beta chain) was seen more than once but under ten times. As yet, its antigen is unknown. TCRdb fed the RT-PCR reads into MiXCR, producing one record per CDR3 protein. The sample records about 500,000 distinct CDR3 sequences, approximately 7.2% being singletons. The data are from a study of response to subunit inactivated influenza vaccine. Findings and caveats of the study: Authors suggested seasonal influenza vaccinations each recruit few new T cells.

This CDR3 region has 13 residues. Per germline, CDR1 SGHRS and CDR2 YFSETQ. Trimming took off 4 bases at V and 3 bases at J, with 10 bases between the two ends. The sequence was collected from a man aged 50 to 69 who received an inactivated influenza vaccine. Sequenced material: PBMCs from blood, taken less than 25 months after vaccination. This rearrangement joins TRBV5-1 to TRBJ1-1; the D gene is possibly TRBD1 (6 bases). CDR3 DNA sequence: TGCGCCAGCAGCCGTCCAGGGGACACTGAAGCTTTCTTT. Its translation is CASSRPGDTEAFF.